The next 19 T cell receptor beta chains were all read from a single sample in a study of blood T cell repertoires in COVID-19. TCRdb's table, derived via immunoSEQ multiplex PCR, lists solely in-frame clones and lacks some. The data contain 200,000 to 250,000 clones, 81% of them singletons. The source material was PBMCs or T cells enriched from blood (not recorded which). The receptors stem from a woman between 45 and 60 years old with acute COVID-19.

In this sample, this clone turned up many times. This chain links TRBV28 with TRBJ1-5; tentative D call: TRBD1 (6 bases). CDR1 is MDHEN, CDR2 SYDVKM, per germline. With 6 bases removed from V and 7 bases from J, the gap between germline ends came to 10 bases. The CDR3 runs 12 residues. The CDR3 here is CASRQRGQPQHF. CDR3 DNA: TGTGCCAGCAGACAAAGGGGGCAGCCCCAGCATTTT.

This chain joins TRBV7-2 and TRBJ2-1; TRBD2 matches at 8 bases. CDR3 length: 13 residues. V gave up 4 bases and J gave up 10 bases; unmatched junction bases: 6. The germline gives CDR1 SGHTA, CDR2 FQGNSA. Here the CDR3 DNA reads TGTGCCAGCAGCTACACTAGCGGTCGAGAGCAGTTCTTC. Translating gives CASSYTSGREQFF.

The V call is TRBV6-6, the J call TRBJ2-3, with D maybe TRBD2 (6 bases). The V and J ends lost 7 bases and 1 base respectively, with 15 bases between them. The CDR3 extends over 15 amino acids. Germline V gives CDR1 MNHNY, CDR2 SVGAGI (reference sequence). The chain's CDR3 is CASNNYGGGTDTQYF. The CDR3 bases are TGTGCCAGCAATAACTACGGAGGGGGCACAGATACGCAGTATTTT.

V gene TRBV19 combines with J gene TRBJ1-5, with 8 nucleotides matching TRBD1. V gave up 5 bases and J gave up 7 bases; unmatched junction bases: 13. Per the germline V gene, CDR1 is LNHDA and CDR2 is SQIVND (reference sequence). The CDR3 length is 16 residues. In nucleotides, the CDR3 is TGTGCCAGTAGTTTTTTACGTAACAGGGGGGAACAGCCCCAGCATTTT. This codes for CASSFLRNRGEQPQHF. The whole variable domain, filled in from reference TRBV19 and TRBJ1-5, reads DGGITQSPKYLFRKEGQNVTLSCEQNLNHDAMYWYRQDPGQGLRLIYYSQIVNDFQKGDIAEGYSVSREKKESFPLTVTSAQKNPTAFYLCASSFLRNRGEQPQHFGDGTRLSIL.

The V and J genes are TRBV18 and TRBJ2-6, with a tentative D call TRBD1 (5 bases). V was cut by 1 base and J by 0 bases, with 7 bases left in between. From germline, CDR1 is KGHSH and CDR2 LQKENI. This CDR3 contains 16 residues. CDR3 region: CASSPRQTSGANVLTF. In DNA, the CDR3 is TGTGCCAGCTCACCACGACAGACCTCTGGGGCCAACGTCCTGACTTTC. The complete variable domain, with remaining parts taken from reference TRBV18 and TRBJ2-6, reads NAGVMQNPRHLVRRRGQEARLRCSPMKGHSHVYWYRQLPEEGLKFMVYLQKENIIDESGMPKERFSAEFPKEGPSILRIQQVVRGDSAAYFCASSPRQTSGANVLTFGAGSRLTVL.

The gene calls are TRBV15 and TRBJ1-3; 7 bases match TRBD1. The CDR3 spans 16 residues. Germline V CDR1 and CDR2: LNHNV, YYDKDF (reference sequence). With 1 base clipped from V and 7 bases from J, the junction kept 10 bases outside the gene matches. As DNA, the CDR3 is TGTGCCACCAGCAGAGGGGAAGGGGGCCGCCTTAACACCATATATTTT. Its protein product is CATSRGEGGRLNTIYF.

V and J are TRBV6-5 and TRBJ1-6; 8 bases agree with TRBD1. This CDR3 is built from 14 residues. With 6 bases clipped from V and 4 bases from J, the junction kept 2 bases outside the gene matches. Germline loops: CDR1 MNHEY, CDR2 SVGAGI. The CDR3 sequence: CASRRTGYNSPLHF. The DNA of the CDR3 is TGTGCCAGCAGGCGGACAGGGTATAATTCACCCCTCCACTTT.

This clone was detected only once. The gene calls are TRBV7-3 and TRBJ2-1, with 12 bases that match TRBD2. The CDR3 length is 14 residues. Germline trimming cut 5 bases from V and 9 bases from J; bases unmatched to any gene: 5. The germline CDR1 and CDR2 sequences are SGHTA and FQGTGA. The CDR3 sequence: CASSPSSGRGEQFF. The CDR3 nucleotides are TGTGCCAGCAGCCCGTCTAGCGGGAGGGGTGAGCAGTTCTTC.

The rearrangement joins TRBV19 to TRBJ1-4, with TRBD1 matching over 7 bases. This CDR3 has 15 amino acids. Per germline, CDR1 LNHDA and CDR2 SQIVND (reference sequence). The junction had 11 bases not matched to a gene; V was cut back by 6 bases and J by 7 bases. Written as DNA, the CDR3 is TGTGCCAGTAGCCTAATAACAGGGGTCCGTGAAAAACTGTTTTTT. This translates into CASSLITGVREKLFF. Looking up the rest from reference TRBV19 and TRBJ1-4 gives the full variable domain: DGGITQSPKYLFRKEGQNVTLSCEQNLNHDAMYWYRQDPGQGLRLIYYSQIVNDFQKGDIAEGYSVSREKKESFPLTVTSAQKNPTAFYLCASSLITGVREKLFFGSGTQLSVL.

The J gene is TRBJ2-3, the V gene TRBV6-4; 8 bases agree with TRBD1. V lost 7 bases, J lost 6 bases, and 6 bases stayed unmatched. The CDR3 is made up of 13 amino acids. The V gene's germline CDR1 is MRHNA and CDR2 SNTAGT. CDR3 bases: TGTGCCAGCAATATGGACAGGGCCGATACGCAGTATTTT. Translation: CASNMDRADTQYF.

The gene calls are TRBV28 and TRBJ2-4; 12 nucleotides match TRBD1. CDR1 and CDR2 (germline): MDHEN, SYDVKM. The CDR3 contains 20 residues. V shed 6 bases and J 1 base; nucleotides not matched to a gene: 16. DNA of the CDR3: TGTGCCAGCAGACCAACCCGGGGGACAGGGGGCTATAGGGCCAAAAACATTCAGTACTTC. Translating it yields CASRPTRGTGGYRAKNIQYF.

This sequence joins TRBV4-3 and TRBJ1-6; D is possibly TRBD1 (6 bases). Germline V gene data show CDR1 as LGHNA and CDR2 as YSLEER. The V end lost 0 bases, the J end lost 7 bases, and 10 bases lay between the germline ends. This CDR3 has 15 amino acids. CDR3 loop: CASSQDHRDNSPLHF. DNA for the CDR3: TGCGCCAGCAGCCAAGACCACAGGGACAATTCACCCCTCCACTTT.

This chain uses TRBV29-1 with TRBJ1-2; D not resolved. The V gene lost 6 bases and the J gene lost 13 bases, with 9 bases spanning the gap. This CDR3 has 8 amino acids. From germline, CDR1 is SQVTM and CDR2 ANQGSEA. Here the CDR3 reads CSVSPFTF. The CDR3, as DNA: TGCAGCGTCTCCCCGTTCACCTTC.

The J gene is TRBJ2-2, the V gene TRBV4-2; tentative D call: TRBD2 (7 bases). CDR1 LGHNA and CDR2 YNFKEQ come from the germline V gene. CDR3 length: 14 amino acids. Deletions cut 2 bases from V and 10 bases from J, with 14 bases between. The CDR3 coding sequence is TGTGCCAGCAGCCAAAGAGAGGGGGGGGAGGAGCTGTTTTTT. Amino acid sequence: CASSQREGGEELFF.

V usage is TRBV5-4 and J usage is TRBJ2-2; 9 nucleotides line up with TRBD1. Germline V gene data show CDR1 as SGHNT and CDR2 as YYREEE (reference sequence). The CDR3 loop spans 16 amino acids. The V and J ends lost 3 bases and 4 bases, in that order; junction bases with no gene match: 7. The CDR3 reads CASSSPGQGPTGELFF. The CDR3 DNA sequence: TGTGCCAGCAGCTCGCCGGGACAGGGACCCACCGGGGAGCTGTTTTTT.

The sample holds many counts of this clone. The rearrangement uses TRBV4-2 and TRBJ2-1; D is ambiguous. V lost 0 bases and J 13 bases, leaving 10 bases between the germline ends. The CDR3 has 12 amino acids. Germline V lookup: CDR1 LGHNA, CDR2 YNFKEQ. CDR3 region: CASSQDRVAQFF. Written as DNA, the CDR3 is TGTGCCAGCAGCCAAGATAGAGTAGCTCAGTTCTTC.

The gene calls are TRBV18 and TRBJ2-3; 10 bases are a match to TRBD1. This CDR3 comprises 13 residues. Losses at the gene ends were 3 bases for V and 7 bases for J; bases not matched to a gene: 1. Germline V gene data show CDR1 as KGHSH and CDR2 as LQKENI. CDR3 sequence (DNA): TGTGCCAGCTCACCGGGACAGGGGAATACGCAGTATTTT. It yields the protein CASSPGQGNTQYF.

This chain uses TRBV5-1 with TRBJ2-1, with TRBD1 identical over 7 bases. Looked up from germline, CDR1 is SGHRS and CDR2 is YFSETQ. This CDR3 has 15 residues. V dropped 6 bases and J dropped 8; count of bases not matched to a gene: 14. CDR3 sequence (DNA): TGCGCCAGCACCCGACAGGGTTCTAGCATCGATGAGCAGTTCTTC. Residues: CASTRQGSSIDEQFF.

V and J are TRBV7-9 and TRBJ1-4, with TRBD1 matching over 7 bases. The CDR3 loop spans 17 amino acids. Germline lookup yields CDR1 SEHNR and CDR2 FQNEAQ (reference sequence). V lost 0 bases, J lost 1 base, and 5 bases stayed unmatched. CDR3 amino acids: CASSLAATGVTNEKLFF. CDR3 nucleotide sequence: TGTGCCAGCAGCTTAGCTGCTACAGGGGTAACTAATGAAAAACTGTTTTTT.